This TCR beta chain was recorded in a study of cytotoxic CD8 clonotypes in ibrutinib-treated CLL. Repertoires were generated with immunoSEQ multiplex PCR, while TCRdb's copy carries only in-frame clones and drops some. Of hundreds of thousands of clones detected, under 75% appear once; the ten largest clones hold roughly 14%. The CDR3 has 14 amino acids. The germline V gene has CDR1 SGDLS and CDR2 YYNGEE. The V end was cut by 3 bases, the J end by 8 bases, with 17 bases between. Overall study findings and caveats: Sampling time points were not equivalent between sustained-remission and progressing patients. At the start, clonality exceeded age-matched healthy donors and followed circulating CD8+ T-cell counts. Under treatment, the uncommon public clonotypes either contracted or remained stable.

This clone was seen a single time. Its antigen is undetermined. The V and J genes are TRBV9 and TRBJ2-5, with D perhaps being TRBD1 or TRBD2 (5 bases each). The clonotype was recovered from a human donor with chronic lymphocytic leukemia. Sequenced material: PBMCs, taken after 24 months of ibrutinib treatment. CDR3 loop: CASSGPGLDTTQYF. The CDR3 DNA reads TGTGCCAGCAGCGGACCGGGGCTAGATACAACCCAGTACTTC.